This record concerns one TCR beta chain sequence. Included in the TCR beta cDNA libraries were unique molecular identifiers. There were about 0.85 to 10 million T cells, and about half a million cDNA molecules came from them. One entry per CDR3 protein results from TCRdb running MiXCR on the PCR reads. Of fewer than 850,000 distinct CDR3 sequences listed, around 27% are singletons. This record comes from a study of post-analysis software for immune sequencing data. Source material: blood. The sequence derives from a girl aged 10-17 years with multiple sclerosis.

In nucleotides, the CDR3 is TGTGCCAGCAGCGCCAGCGGATTGGGCAGGGTGTTTAATGAGCAGTTCTTC. Translating gives CASSASGLGRVFNEQFF. The chain employs TRBV9 and TRBJ2-1; the D gene could be TRBD1 or TRBD2 (5 bases each). V was cut by 3 bases and J by 7 bases, with 23 bases left in between. CDR1 SGDLS and CDR2 YYNGEE come from the germline V gene. There are 17 residues in the CDR3.